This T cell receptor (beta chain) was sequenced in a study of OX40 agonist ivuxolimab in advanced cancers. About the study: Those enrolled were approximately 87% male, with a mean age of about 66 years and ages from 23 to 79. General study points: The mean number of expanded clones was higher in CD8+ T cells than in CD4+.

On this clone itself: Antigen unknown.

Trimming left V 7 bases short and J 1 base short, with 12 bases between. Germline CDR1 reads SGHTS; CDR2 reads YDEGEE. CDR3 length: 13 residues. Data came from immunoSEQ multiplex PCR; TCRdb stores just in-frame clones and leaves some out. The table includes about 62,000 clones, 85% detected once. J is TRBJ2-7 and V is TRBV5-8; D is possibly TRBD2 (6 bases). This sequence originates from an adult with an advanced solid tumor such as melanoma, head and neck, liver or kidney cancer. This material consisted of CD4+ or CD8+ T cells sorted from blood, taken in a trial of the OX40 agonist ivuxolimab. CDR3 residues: CASVRRDSYEQYF. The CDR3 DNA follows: TGTGCCAGCGTCCGGCGGGATTCCTACGAGCAGTACTTC.